This passage covers 6 T cell receptor beta chains from one sample sequenced in a study of PD-L1 blockade in urothelial cancer. This table comes from immunoSEQ multiplex PCR, and its TCRdb copy is limited to in-frame clones, with some not included. The sample includes approximately 100,000 clones, about 91% of them seen just once. Sequencing used PBMCs, obtained around atezolizumab (anti-PD-L1) treatment. All receptors come from a woman of 80 years or more with urothelial cancer.

The chain recombines TRBV7-2 with TRBJ2-1; D is unresolved. Germline CDR1 and CDR2: SGHTA and FQGNSA. The V end lost 5 bases, the J end lost 0 bases, and 8 bases lay between the germline ends. This CDR3 is 14 amino acids long. The CDR3 DNA is TGTGCCAGCAGCCCACAGAGCTCCTACAATGAGCAGTTCTTC. Encoded protein: CASSPQSSYNEQFF.

CDR3 protein: CASSPGQGLETQYF. For the CDR3, the DNA is TGTGCCAGCAGCCCGGGACAGGGTCTTGAGACCCAGTACTTC. This chain connects TRBV7-3 to TRBJ2-5, with 9 bases matching TRBD1. Per germline, CDR1 SGHTA and CDR2 FQGTGA. After removal of 5 bases from V and 5 bases from J, the junction contained 6 bases not matched to a gene. This CDR3 contains 14 residues.

The V call is TRBV4-2, the J call TRBJ2-1; possibly TRBD1 for D (5 bases). V shed 1 base and J shed 6 bases, with 10 bases lying between them. The CDR3 has 14 amino acids. CDR1 is LGHNA, CDR2 YNFKEQ, per germline. CDR3 residues: CASSQGGASNEQFF. In DNA form, the CDR3 reads TGTGCCAGCAGCCAAGGTGGGGCCTCCAATGAGCAGTTCTTC.

The V call is TRBV6-1, the J call TRBJ1-2; D is unclear. CDR1 is MNHNS and CDR2 is SASEGT in the germline V gene. V lost 4 bases, J lost 4 bases, and 13 bases lay in between. The CDR3 contains 14 residues. DNA of the CDR3: TGTGCCAGCAGTGTGGGCAGGAACTCCTATGGCTACACCTTC. Amino acids: CASSVGRNSYGYTF.

The chain has TRBV5-1 and TRBJ2-2, with no clear D. CDR3 length: 14 residues. Per the germline V gene, CDR1 is SGHRS and CDR2 is YFSETQ. V dropped 4 bases and J dropped 5 bases, with 12 bases sitting between them. The CDR3 DNA reads TGCGCCAGCAGCACAAAGCGTAAGACCGGGGAGCTGTTTTTT. Amino acid sequence: CASSTKRKTGELFF.

This clone was recorded once. This chain links TRBV20-1 with TRBJ2-3; D is unresolved. The length of the CDR3 is 11 residues. Germline loops: CDR1 DFQATT, CDR2 SNEGSKA (reference sequence). The V end lost 2 bases, the J end lost 6 bases, and 6 bases lay between the germline ends. The CDR3 DNA reads as TGCAGTGCTAGACGGGTGGATACGCAGTATTTT. Translated, it gives CSARRVDTQYF.